These 11 T cell receptor beta chains share one sample of origin, sequenced in a study of technical replicates of blood from a handful of donors. Here immunoSEQ multiplex PCR was the method, and the copy in TCRdb shows in-frame clones only, minus some. The data contain 84,000 or so clones, approximately 94% of them singletons. Sample: T cells isolated from PBMCs. These receptors were taken from a human donor in good health.

The J gene is TRBJ1-1, the V gene TRBV19, with 7 bases identical to TRBD1. V shed 1 base and J 3 bases; nucleotides not matched to a gene: 11. CDR1 LNHDA and CDR2 SQIVND come from the germline V gene (reference sequence). The CDR3 covers 17 residues. The DNA of the CDR3 is TGTGCCAGTAGTATAGTGCCCCTCCCAGGGGGAGACACTGAAGCTTTCTTT. Its protein product is CASSIVPLPGGDTEAFF.

This sequence joins TRBV29-1 and TRBJ1-6; D is ambiguous. The germline V gene has CDR1 SQVTM and CDR2 ANQGSEA. Trimming shortened V by 6 bases and J by 10 bases, and 16 bases separated the two germline ends. The CDR3 has 13 amino acids. CDR3 sequence reads: CSVGWNYESPLHF. The CDR3 nucleotides are TGCAGCGTCGGGTGGAATTATGAATCACCCCTCCACTTT. The full variable domain, its missing parts supplied by reference TRBV29-1 and TRBJ1-6, is SAVISQKPSRDICQRGTSLTIQCQVDSQVTMMFWYRQQPGQSLTLIATANQGSEATYESGFVIDKFPISRPNLTFSTLTVSNMSPEDSSIYLCSVGWNYESPLHFGNGTRLTVT.

A few counts support this clone. The genes are TRBV5-4 and TRBJ2-7; TRBD2 agrees at 7 bases. In germline, CDR1 is SGHNT, CDR2 YYREEE (reference sequence). The CDR3 has 14 residues. Trimming removed 5 bases from V and 0 bases from J; junction bases left unmatched: 5. The CDR3, as DNA: TGTGCCAGCAGAGATTCTAGCGGCTCCTACGAGCAGTACTTC. It specifies CASRDSSGSYEQYF.

This chain links TRBV19 with TRBJ1-1; TRBD1 matches at 7 bases. This CDR3 is built from 13 residues. The V gene's germline CDR1 is LNHDA and CDR2 SQIVND (reference sequence). J lost 5 bases, V lost 4 bases, and 4 bases had no gene match. The CDR3 DNA reads TGTGCCAGTAGTAGAACAGGGGTTACTGAAGCTTTCTTT. Protein sequence: CASSRTGVTEAFF. Combining the CDR3 with reference TRBV19 and TRBJ1-1 gives the whole variable domain DGGITQSPKYLFRKEGQNVTLSCEQNLNHDAMYWYRQDPGQGLRLIYYSQIVNDFQKGDIAEGYSVSREKKESFPLTVTSAQKNPTAFYLCASSRTGVTEAFFGQGTRLTVV.

This chain connects TRBV4-1 to TRBJ1-2; D is unresolved. Germline V gene sequence: CDR1 MGHRA, CDR2 YSYEKL. V was pared by 8 bases and J by 6 bases, with 16 bases between. This CDR3 contains 13 residues. The CDR3 DNA reads as TGCGCCAGCGAATCGTCGGCGGGTGATGGCTACACCTTC. Encoded protein: CASESSAGDGYTF.

The V gene is TRBV5-1, the J gene TRBJ2-3; TRBD2 is a possible D gene (5 bases). CDR1 SGHRS and CDR2 YFSETQ come from the germline V gene. The CDR3 contains 15 residues. The V and J ends lost 5 bases and 3 bases respectively, with 16 bases between them. CDR3 DNA sequence: TGCGCCAGCAGTTCGAGGACTGCTAGTACAGATACGCAGTATTTT. This codes for CASSSRTASTDTQYF.

The CDR3 reads CASRPIAGPTYEQYF. As DNA, the CDR3 is TGTGCCAGCAGACCAATAGCGGGTCCCACCTACGAGCAGTACTTC. This rearrangement joins TRBV13 to TRBJ2-7; TRBD2 aligns across 7 bases. After removal of 6 bases from V and 2 bases from J, the junction contained 10 bases not matched to a gene. The CDR3 extends over 15 amino acids. The germline V gene has CDR1 PRHDT and CDR2 FYEKMQ (reference sequence).

The V and J genes are TRBV5-6 and TRBJ1-1; TRBD1 matches 7 bases. The germline gives CDR1 SGHDT, CDR2 YYEEEE. V was clipped by 3 bases and J by 10 bases; unmatched bases: 6. The CDR3 runs 12 residues. CDR3 loop: CASSSRQGAAFF. CDR3 DNA: TGTGCCAGCAGCTCCCGACAGGGTGCAGCTTTCTTT. Using reference TRBV5-6 and TRBJ1-1 for the parts outside the CDR3, the full variable domain is DAGVTQSPTHLIKTRGQQVTLRCSPKSGHDTVSWYQQALGQGPQFIFQYYEEEERQRGNFPDRFSGHQFPNYSSELNVNALLLGDSALYLCASSSRQGAAFFGQGTRLTVV.

The V and J genes are TRBV5-1 and TRBJ2-7, with a possible D match to TRBD1 (6 bases). Germline CDR1 SGHRS, CDR2 YFSETQ. The CDR3 contains 14 residues. V shed 4 bases and J shed 2 bases, with 13 bases lying between them. The CDR3 loop is CASSIQGPPYEQYF. CDR3 bases: TGCGCCAGCAGCATACAGGGCCCACCCTACGAGCAGTACTTC.

The chain uses TRBV4-1 and TRBJ1-6, with D possibly being TRBD1 (6 bases). The V end was cut by 0 bases, the J end by 6 bases, with 15 bases between. From germline, CDR1 is MGHRA and CDR2 YSYEKL. The CDR3 length is 17 residues. The CDR3 DNA reads TGCGCCAGCAGCCAAGATAGGGGGGGAGAGGTTAATTCACCCCTCCACTTT. This codes for CASSQDRGGEVNSPLHF.

The chain uses TRBV27 and TRBJ2-3, with 8 bases identical to TRBD1. With V trimmed by 4 bases and J by 0 bases, 3 bases remained unmatched. CDR3 length: 15 residues. Per germline, CDR1 MNHEY and CDR2 SMNVEV (reference sequence). The CDR3 is CASSSGGPSTDTQYF. For the CDR3, the DNA is TGTGCCAGCAGTTCAGGGGGCCCTAGCACAGATACGCAGTATTTT.